Presented here are 23 T cell receptor beta chains from one specimen sequenced in a study of OX40 agonist ivuxolimab in advanced cancers. Clones were sequenced by immunoSEQ multiplex PCR, and TCRdb holds only the in-frame ones, with some missing. This table has around 60,000 clones, 70% to 85% appearing once. This material consisted of CD4+ or CD8+ T cells sorted from blood, taken in a trial of the OX40 agonist ivuxolimab. The receptors derive from an adult with an advanced solid tumor such as melanoma, head and neck, liver or kidney cancer.

The chain uses TRBV5-6 and TRBJ1-1; D is undetermined. This CDR3 is 13 amino acids long. Per the germline V gene, CDR1 is SGHDT and CDR2 is YYEEEE. V was cut by 5 bases and J by 0 bases, with 8 bases left in between. The CDR3 loop is CASRFGMNTEAFF. For the CDR3, the DNA is TGTGCCAGCAGGTTTGGGATGAACACTGAAGCTTTCTTT.

This clone was seen just once. The rearrangement links TRBV10-3 to TRBJ2-2; D is uncertain. This CDR3 is built from 14 residues. V dropped 0 bases and J dropped 5 bases, with 7 bases sitting between them. Germline lookup yields CDR1 ENHRY and CDR2 SYGVKD. Here the CDR3 DNA reads TGTGCCATCAGTGAGTCGACAACAACCGGGGAGCTGTTTTTT. Translated: CAISESTTTGELFF.

The rearrangement joins TRBV14 to TRBJ2-7; D is uncertain. This CDR3 is 16 amino acids long. The V end was cut by 3 bases, the J end by 2 bases, with 17 bases between. Germline V CDR1 and CDR2: SGHDN, FVKESK. The CDR3 sequence: CASSHHGRQRTYEQYF. DNA for the CDR3: TGTGCCAGCAGCCACCACGGGCGGCAGCGAACCTACGAGCAGTACTTC.

This clone has a single count. This chain uses TRBV9 with TRBJ2-5; possibly TRBD1 for D (6 bases). CDR1 is SGDLS, CDR2 YYNGEE, per germline. This CDR3 has 14 residues. Deletions cut 3 bases from V and 4 bases from J, with 13 bases between. The CDR3 spells CASSEQGSAETQYF. As DNA, the CDR3 is TGTGCCAGCAGCGAACAGGGTTCGGCAGAGACCCAGTACTTC.

The V gene is TRBV29-1, the J gene TRBJ2-3, with D maybe TRBD1 (5 bases). Germline CDR1 and CDR2: SQVTM and ANQGSEA. With 6 bases removed from V and 4 bases from J, the gap between germline ends came to 20 bases. This CDR3 has 15 amino acids. CDR3: CSVDQDGVGADTQYF. The CDR3 DNA follows: TGCAGCGTCGATCAAGATGGGGTAGGGGCAGATACGCAGTATTTT.

This clone was observed a handful of times. This chain connects TRBV5-8 to TRBJ1-3, with 7 bases aligning to TRBD1. The CDR3 extends over 14 amino acids. The J segment lost 2 bases and the V segment lost 2 bases, leaving 1 base of the junction unmatched. CDR1 is SGHTS, CDR2 YDEGEE, per germline. The CDR3 DNA follows: TGTGCCAGCAGCTTAGGGACAGCTGGAAACACCATATATTTT. This gives the protein CASSLGTAGNTIYF.

This clone was picked up a small number of times. A junction end diverges from the germline sequence, so it may reflect a read error. The V and J genes are TRBV7-7 and TRBJ2-3; possibly TRBD2 for D (6 bases). The CDR3 loop spans 14 amino acids. In germline, CDR1 is SSHAT, CDR2 FNYEAQ (reference sequence). This chain's CDR3 is CASSPGLHTDTQYF. CDR3 coding DNA: TGTGCTAGCAGCCCGGGACTTCACACAGATACGCAGTATTTT.

The sample holds a few counts of this clone. J is TRBJ1-1 and V is TRBV11-2, with D hard to call. This CDR3 comprises 12 residues. CDR1 is SGHAT, CDR2 FQNNGV, per germline. V lost 1 base and J 4 bases, leaving 4 bases between the germline ends. The CDR3 region is CASSLGTTEAFF. The DNA for the CDR3 is TGTGCCAGCAGCTTAGGAACCACTGAAGCTTTCTTT.

This clone has just one count. The gene calls are TRBV19 and TRBJ2-7; tentative D call: TRBD1 (6 bases). Per germline, CDR1 LNHDA and CDR2 SQIVND (reference sequence). The ends were cut back, 3 bases at V and 2 bases at J, with 14 bases in the middle. The CDR3 is 15 amino acids. The CDR3 reads CASSMARGGTYEQYF. In DNA, the CDR3 is TGTGCCAGTAGTATGGCCAGGGGTGGTACCTACGAGCAGTACTTC.

This clone appeared a single time. The chain recombines TRBV14 with TRBJ2-7, with D perhaps TRBD1 (5 bases). The CDR3 covers 15 residues. Germline CDR1 SGHDN, CDR2 FVKESK. V lost 0 bases, J lost 2 bases, and 11 bases lay in between. The CDR3 reads CASSQDPSRAYEQYF. In nucleotides, the CDR3 is TGTGCCAGCAGCCAAGATCCCAGCAGGGCCTACGAGCAGTACTTC.

This clone was detected a few times. This chain links TRBV6-5 with TRBJ2-7, with D possibly matching TRBD2 (6 bases). The CDR3 spans 15 residues. Trimming shortened V by 4 bases and J by 13 bases, and 26 bases separated the two germline ends. Per the germline V gene, CDR1 is MNHEY and CDR2 is SVGAGI. The CDR3, as DNA: TGTGCCAGCAGTTCTGAGGGATACCGGGACTCCCCCCGATACTTC. Protein: CASSSEGYRDSPRYF.

The rearrangement links TRBV5-1 to TRBJ1-1; no firm D call. CDR1 and CDR2 (germline): SGHRS, YFSETQ. V gave up 0 bases and J gave up 1 base, with 7 bases separating them. The CDR3 has 14 residues. The CDR3 region has the DNA TGCGCCAGCAGCTTGGGGGGTCGGAACACTGAAGCTTTCTTT. It is translated as CASSLGGRNTEAFF. The full variable domain, rest sourced from reference TRBV5-1 and TRBJ1-1, is KAGVTQTPRYLIKTRGQQVTLSCSPISGHRSVSWYQQTPGQGLQFLFEYFSETQRNKGNFPGRFSGRQFSNSRSEMNVSTLELGDSALYLCASSLGGRNTEAFFGQGTRLTVV.

This clone was observed a few times. The gene calls are TRBV7-3 and TRBJ2-3; the match to TRBD1 covers 10 bases. V was clipped by 4 bases and J by 0 bases; unmatched bases: 1. This CDR3 has 15 amino acids. The germline V gene has CDR1 SGHTA and CDR2 FQGTGA. In nucleotides, the CDR3 is TGTGCCAGCAGCTCGGGACAGGGGAGCACAGATACGCAGTATTTT. Translation gives CASSSGQGSTDTQYF. Looking up the rest from reference TRBV7-3 and TRBJ2-3 gives the full variable domain: GAGVSQTPSNKVTEKGKYVELRCDPISGHTALYWYRQSLGQGPEFLIYFQGTGAADDSGLPNDRFFAVRPEGSVSTLKIQRTERGDSAVYLCASSSGQGSTDTQYFGPGTRLTVL.

V gene TRBV4-3 combines with J gene TRBJ2-5, with a tentative D call TRBD2 (6 bases). This CDR3 contains 14 residues. With 3 bases removed from V and 5 bases from J, the gap between germline ends came to 13 bases. Germline assignment: CDR1 LGHNA and CDR2 YSLEER. CDR3 amino acids: CASSQGLGGETQYF. In DNA, the CDR3 is TGCGCCAGCAGCCAGGGACTGGGCGGGGAGACCCAGTACTTC.

The V gene is TRBV7-2, the J gene TRBJ2-7; D is unresolved. Germline V gives CDR1 SGHTA, CDR2 FQGNSA. Trimming cost V 5 bases and J 6 bases, with 11 bases left between them. This CDR3 contains 12 residues. CDR3 in DNA: TGTGCCAGCAGCCAGAGTATTCGCGAGCAGTACTTC. It is translated as CASSQSIREQYF.

The rearrangement links TRBV19 to TRBJ2-7; tentatively, D is TRBD1 (6 bases). Deletions cut 6 bases from V and 2 bases from J, with 11 bases between. Germline values: CDR1 LNHDA, CDR2 SQIVND (reference sequence). This CDR3 is built from 13 residues. DNA for the CDR3: TGTGCCAGTAGGGACAGTTACGCCTACGAGCAGTACTTC. Translated, it gives CASRDSYAYEQYF.

The rearrangement uses TRBV7-2 and TRBJ2-7; tentative D call: TRBD1 (5 bases). Per germline, CDR1 SGHTA and CDR2 FQGNSA. The CDR3 sequence is 12 residues long. V was shortened by 4 bases and J by 5 bases, with 9 bases between the two germline ends. The CDR3 reads CASSYTGNEQYF. The CDR3 DNA reads TGTGCCAGCAGCTATACAGGAAACGAGCAGTACTTC.

The rearrangement joins TRBV7-9 to TRBJ1-1; 8 bases line up with TRBD1. J gave up 14 bases and V 5 bases, and 10 bases lay outside the gene matches. The germline gives CDR1 SEHNR, CDR2 FQNEAQ (reference sequence). The CDR3 spans 12 residues. The CDR3 DNA is TGTGCCAGCAGCACCTGGACAGGGCTGCGGTTCTTT. Translation gives CASSTWTGLRFF.

The gene calls are TRBV19 and TRBJ2-3; 7 nucleotides line up with TRBD2. Losses at the gene ends were 10 bases for V and 2 bases for J; bases not matched to a gene: 9. The CDR3 length is 14 residues. The germline V gene has CDR1 LNHDA and CDR2 SQIVND (reference sequence). For the CDR3, the DNA is TGTGCCACCCAGGTCAGCGGGGACACAGATACGCAGTATTTT. As protein: CATQVSGDTDTQYF.

The genes are TRBV2 and TRBJ1-1, with D possibly matching TRBD1 (5 bases). Trimming pared 6 bases from V and 6 bases from J, leaving 20 bases between. This CDR3 spans 15 amino acids. The germline CDR1 and CDR2 sequences are SNHLY and FYNNEI. The DNA of the CDR3 is TGTGCCAGCAGGACCTCGACAGAGCGTAACTCTGAAGCTTTCTTT. As protein: CASRTSTERNSEAFF.

The chain couples TRBV6-6 to TRBJ1-5; D gene unclear. The CDR3 has 12 residues. V was pared by 10 bases and J by 0 bases, with 7 bases between. Looked up from germline, CDR1 is MNHNY and CDR2 is SVGAGI (reference sequence). The CDR3 sequence is CAIGGSNQPQHF. DNA of the CDR3: TGTGCCATTGGAGGTAGCAATCAGCCCCAGCATTTT.

The chain has TRBV7-2 and TRBJ2-1, with D tentatively TRBD2 (5 bases). The length of the CDR3 is 15 residues. Germline loops: CDR1 SGHTA, CDR2 FQGNSA. The V end lost 3 bases, the J end lost 4 bases, and 13 bases lay between the germline ends. CDR3 bases: TGTGCCAGCAGCTTGATTTCGGCGGGTTACAATGAGCAGTTCTTC. Translating it yields CASSLISAGYNEQFF.

The chain uses TRBV28 and TRBJ1-5, with 7 nucleotides matching TRBD1. The CDR3 totals 14 residues. Looked up from germline, CDR1 is MDHEN and CDR2 is SYDVKM. Germline trimming cut 8 bases from V and 1 base from J; bases unmatched to any gene: 5. The CDR3 loop is CASRLTGSNQPQHF. In nucleotides, the CDR3 is TGTGCCAGCCGATTGACAGGGAGCAATCAGCCCCAGCATTTT.